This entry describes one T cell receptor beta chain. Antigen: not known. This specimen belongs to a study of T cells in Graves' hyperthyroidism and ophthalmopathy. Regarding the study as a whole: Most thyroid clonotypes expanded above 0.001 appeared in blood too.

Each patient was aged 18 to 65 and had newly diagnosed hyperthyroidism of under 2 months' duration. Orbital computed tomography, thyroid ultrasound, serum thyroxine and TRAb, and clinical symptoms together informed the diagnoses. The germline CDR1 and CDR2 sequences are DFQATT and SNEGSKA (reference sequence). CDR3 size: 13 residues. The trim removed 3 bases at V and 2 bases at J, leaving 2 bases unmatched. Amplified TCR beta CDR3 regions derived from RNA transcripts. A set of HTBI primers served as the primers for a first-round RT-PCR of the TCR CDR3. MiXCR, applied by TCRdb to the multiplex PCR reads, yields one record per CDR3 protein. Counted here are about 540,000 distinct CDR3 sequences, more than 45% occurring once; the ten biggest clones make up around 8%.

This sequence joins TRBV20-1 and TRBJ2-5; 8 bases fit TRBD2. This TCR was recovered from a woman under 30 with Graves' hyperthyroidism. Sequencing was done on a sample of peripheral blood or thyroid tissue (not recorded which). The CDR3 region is CSASSGGQETQYF. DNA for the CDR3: TGCAGTGCTAGCTCGGGAGGGCAAGAGACCCAGTACTTC.